This paragraph reports one T cell receptor (beta chain). Antigen unknown. A multiplex PCR was run with 60 Vbeta primers and 13 Jbeta primers. Libraries were prepared by immunoSEQ multiplex PCR; TCRdb keeps only in-frame clonotypes and omits some of them. Of nearly 100,000 clones listed, more than 70% are singletons. V shed 3 bases and J 15 bases; nucleotides not matched to a gene: 9. Germline CDR1 reads SGHRS; CDR2 reads YFSETQ. The CDR3 spans 14 residues. Donors consisted of healthy bone marrow donors. This record belongs to a study of cytomegalovirus exposure and HLA in healthy donors. The study, taken as a whole, reports: Analysis was carried out at a later point, and it linked a missense DCLRE1C variant to TCR beta V- and J-gene trimming. Immune exposure was documented only through CMV serostatus.

V is TRBV5-1 and J is TRBJ2-1; TRBD2 agrees at 13 bases. This sequence originates from a woman aged 55-69 years in good health and CMV-seropositive. Sequenced: PBMCs. The CDR3 loop is CASSWEPGTSGTFF. In DNA form, the CDR3 reads TGCGCCAGCAGCTGGGAACCCGGGACTAGCGGGACGTTCTTC. The complete variable domain, with remaining parts taken from reference TRBV5-1 and TRBJ2-1, reads KAGVTQTPRYLIKTRGQQVTLSCSPISGHRSVSWYQQTPGQGLQFLFEYFSETQRNKGNFPGRFSGRQFSNSRSEMNVSTLELGDSALYLCASSWEPGTSGTFFGPGTRLTVL.